This T cell receptor beta chain was observed in a study of cytomegalovirus exposure and HLA in healthy donors. The CDR3 extends over 15 amino acids. CDR1 and CDR2 (germline): SGHRS, YFSETQ. With 0 bases removed from V and 4 bases from J, the gap between germline ends came to 10 bases. Primers included in the PCR were 60 Vbeta and 13 Jbeta primers. Method: immunoSEQ multiplex PCR; TCRdb's copy keeps in-frame clones and lacks some. The sample carries approximately 220,000 clones, roughly 75% recorded once. The source of this sequence is a woman aged 25-40 years in good health and CMV-seronegative. Input material: PBMCs. This rearrangement joins TRBV5-1 to TRBJ1-4; D possibly corresponds to TRBD1 (6 bases). CDR3 region: CASSLEGGGNEKLFF. DNA for the CDR3: TGCGCCAGCAGCTTGGAAGGGGGGGGTAATGAAAAACTGTTTTTT.